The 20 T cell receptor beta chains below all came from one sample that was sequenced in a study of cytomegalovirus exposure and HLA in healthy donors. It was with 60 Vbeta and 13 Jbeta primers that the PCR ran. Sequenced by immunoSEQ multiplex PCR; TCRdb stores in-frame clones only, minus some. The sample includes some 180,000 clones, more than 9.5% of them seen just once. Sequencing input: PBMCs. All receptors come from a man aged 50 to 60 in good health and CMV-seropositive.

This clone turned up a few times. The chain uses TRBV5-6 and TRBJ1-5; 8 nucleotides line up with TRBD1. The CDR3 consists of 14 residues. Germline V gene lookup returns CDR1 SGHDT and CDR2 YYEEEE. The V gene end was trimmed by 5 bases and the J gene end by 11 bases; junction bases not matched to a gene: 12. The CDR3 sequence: CASSRGQAPLAQHF. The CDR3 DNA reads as TGTGCCAGCAGTCGGGGACAGGCGCCTTTGGCCCAGCATTTT.

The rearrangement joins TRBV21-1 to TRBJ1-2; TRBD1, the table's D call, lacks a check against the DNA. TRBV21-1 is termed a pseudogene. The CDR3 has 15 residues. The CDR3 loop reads CASSSRQGPNYGYTF. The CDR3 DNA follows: TGTGCCAGCAGCAGCAGACAGGGGCCTAACTATGGCTACACCTTC.

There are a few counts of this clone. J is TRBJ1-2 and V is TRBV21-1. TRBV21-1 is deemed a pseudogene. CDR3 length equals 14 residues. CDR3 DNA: TGTGCCAGCAGCAAGGCCGAGGAGAGCGTGGGCTACACCTTC. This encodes CASSKAEESVGYTF.

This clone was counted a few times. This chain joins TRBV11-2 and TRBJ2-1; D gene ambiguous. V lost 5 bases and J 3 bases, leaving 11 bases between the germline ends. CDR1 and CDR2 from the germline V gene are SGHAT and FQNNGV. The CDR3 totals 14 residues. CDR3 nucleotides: TGTGCCAGCAGCCTAAACTATAACTACAATGAGCAGTTCTTC. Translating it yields CASSLNYNYNEQFF.

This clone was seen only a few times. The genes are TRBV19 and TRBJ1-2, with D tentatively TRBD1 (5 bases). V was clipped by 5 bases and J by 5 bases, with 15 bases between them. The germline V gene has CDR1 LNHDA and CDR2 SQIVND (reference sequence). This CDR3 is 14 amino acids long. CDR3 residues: CASSGLLGGYGYTF. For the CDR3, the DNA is TGTGCCAGTAGTGGCCTTTTGGGGGGGTATGGCTACACCTTC.

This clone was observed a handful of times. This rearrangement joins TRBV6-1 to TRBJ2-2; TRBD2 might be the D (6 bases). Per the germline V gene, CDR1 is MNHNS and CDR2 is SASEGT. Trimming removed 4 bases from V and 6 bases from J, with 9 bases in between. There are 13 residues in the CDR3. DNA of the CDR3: TGTGCCAGCAGTGGGAGGGCGGCCGGGGAGCTGTTTTTT. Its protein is CASSGRAAGELFF.

The DNA for the CDR3 is TGCGCCAGCAGTGAGCCCACAGGGGACACCATATATTTT. This gives the protein CASSEPTGDTIYF. The chain is built from TRBV10-1 and TRBJ1-3, with TRBD1 matching over 7 bases. The CDR3 runs to 13 residues. The J segment lost 8 bases and the V segment lost 2 bases, leaving 3 bases of the junction unmatched. Germline CDR1 WNHNN, CDR2 SYGVQD (reference sequence).

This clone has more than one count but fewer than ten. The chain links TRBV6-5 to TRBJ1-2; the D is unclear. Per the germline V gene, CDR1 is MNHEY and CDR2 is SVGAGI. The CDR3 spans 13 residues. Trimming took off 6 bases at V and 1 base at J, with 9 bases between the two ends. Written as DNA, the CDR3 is TGTGCCAGCAGGTCGGTTTTTAACTATGGCTACACCTTC. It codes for CASRSVFNYGYTF.

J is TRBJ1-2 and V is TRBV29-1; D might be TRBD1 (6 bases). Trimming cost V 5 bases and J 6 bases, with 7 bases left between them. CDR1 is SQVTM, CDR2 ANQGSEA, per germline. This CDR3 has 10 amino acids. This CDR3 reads CSVNRDGYTF. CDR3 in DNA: TGCAGCGTTAACAGGGATGGCTACACCTTC.

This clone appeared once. In DNA form, the CDR3 reads TGTGCCAGCAGCGTAGGACAGGGAGATAATTCACCCCTCCACTTT. This sequence encodes CASSVGQGDNSPLHF. V usage is TRBV9 and J usage is TRBJ1-6, with 7 bases aligning to TRBD1. The CDR3 loop spans 15 amino acids. Per germline, CDR1 SGDLS and CDR2 YYNGEE. V was pared by 0 bases and J by 5 bases, with 2 bases of the junction left unmatched.

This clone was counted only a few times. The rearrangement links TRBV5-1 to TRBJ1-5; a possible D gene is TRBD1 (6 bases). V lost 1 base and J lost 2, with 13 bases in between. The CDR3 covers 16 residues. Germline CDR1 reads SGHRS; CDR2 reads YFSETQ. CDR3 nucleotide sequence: TGCGCCAGCAGCTTGTCGGGCAGGGGAGGCAATCAGCCCCAGCATTTT. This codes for CASSLSGRGGNQPQHF.

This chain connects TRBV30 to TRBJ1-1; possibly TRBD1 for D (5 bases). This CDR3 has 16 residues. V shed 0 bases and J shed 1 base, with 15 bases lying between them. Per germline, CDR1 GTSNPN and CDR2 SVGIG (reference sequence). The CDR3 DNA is TGTGCCTGGAGTGTTCGTCAGGGACTCCCGAACACTGAAGCTTTCTTT. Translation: CAWSVRQGLPNTEAFF.

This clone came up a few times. CDR3 in amino acids: CASSANTGNTEAFF. CDR3 coding DNA: TGTGCCAGCAGCGCTAATACAGGGAACACTGAAGCTTTCTTT. The genes are TRBV9 and TRBJ1-1, with D possibly TRBD1 on 5 matching bases. The germline CDR1 and CDR2 sequences are SGDLS and YYNGEE. CDR3 length: 14 residues. The V end was cut by 3 bases, the J end by 1 base, with 10 bases between.

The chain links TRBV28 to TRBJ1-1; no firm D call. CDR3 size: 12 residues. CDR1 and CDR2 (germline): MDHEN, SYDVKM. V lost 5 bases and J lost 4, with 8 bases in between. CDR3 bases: TGTGCCAGCAGTGAGGCCCGCACTGAAGCTTTCTTT. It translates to CASSEARTEAFF.

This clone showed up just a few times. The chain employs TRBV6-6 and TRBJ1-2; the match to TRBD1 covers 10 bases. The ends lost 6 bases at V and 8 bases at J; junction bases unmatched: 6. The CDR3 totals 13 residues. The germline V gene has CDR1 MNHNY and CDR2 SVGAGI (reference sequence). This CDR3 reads CASSYGTGEGYTF. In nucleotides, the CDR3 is TGTGCCAGCAGCTACGGGACAGGGGAAGGCTACACCTTC.

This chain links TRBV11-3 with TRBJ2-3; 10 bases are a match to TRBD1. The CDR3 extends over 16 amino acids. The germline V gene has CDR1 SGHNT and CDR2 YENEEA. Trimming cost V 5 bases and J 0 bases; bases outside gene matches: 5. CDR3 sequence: CASSAWDRGSTDTQYF. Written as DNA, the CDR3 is TGTGCCAGCAGCGCATGGGACAGGGGAAGCACAGATACGCAGTATTTT.

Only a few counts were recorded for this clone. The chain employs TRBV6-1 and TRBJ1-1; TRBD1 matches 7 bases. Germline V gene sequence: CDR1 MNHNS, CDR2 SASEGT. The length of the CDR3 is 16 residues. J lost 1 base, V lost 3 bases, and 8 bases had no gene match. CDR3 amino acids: CASSEGAGTANTEAFF. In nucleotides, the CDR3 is TGTGCCAGCAGTGAGGGGGCCGGGACAGCGAACACTGAAGCTTTCTTT.

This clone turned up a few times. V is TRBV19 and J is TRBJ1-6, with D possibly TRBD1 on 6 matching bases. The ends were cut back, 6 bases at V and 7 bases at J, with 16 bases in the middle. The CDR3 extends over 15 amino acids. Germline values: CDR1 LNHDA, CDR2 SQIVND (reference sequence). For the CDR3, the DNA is TGTGCCAGTAGCCCTGCAGGGGCTCAGAATTCACCCCTCCACTTT. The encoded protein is CASSPAGAQNSPLHF.

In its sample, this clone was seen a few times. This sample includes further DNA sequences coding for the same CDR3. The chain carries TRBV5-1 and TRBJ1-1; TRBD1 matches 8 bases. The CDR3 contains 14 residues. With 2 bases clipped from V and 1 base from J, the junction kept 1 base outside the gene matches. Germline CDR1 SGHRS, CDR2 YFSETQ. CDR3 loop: CASSFGQGNTEAFF. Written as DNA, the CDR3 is TGCGCCAGCAGCTTCGGACAGGGGAACACTGAAGCTTTCTTT.

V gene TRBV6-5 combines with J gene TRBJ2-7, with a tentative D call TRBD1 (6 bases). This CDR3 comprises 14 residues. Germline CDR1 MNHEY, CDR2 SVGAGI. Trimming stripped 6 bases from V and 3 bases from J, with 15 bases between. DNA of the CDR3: TGTGCCAGCAGGACCCAACAGGGCGGCTACGAGCAGTACTTC. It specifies CASRTQQGGYEQYF.